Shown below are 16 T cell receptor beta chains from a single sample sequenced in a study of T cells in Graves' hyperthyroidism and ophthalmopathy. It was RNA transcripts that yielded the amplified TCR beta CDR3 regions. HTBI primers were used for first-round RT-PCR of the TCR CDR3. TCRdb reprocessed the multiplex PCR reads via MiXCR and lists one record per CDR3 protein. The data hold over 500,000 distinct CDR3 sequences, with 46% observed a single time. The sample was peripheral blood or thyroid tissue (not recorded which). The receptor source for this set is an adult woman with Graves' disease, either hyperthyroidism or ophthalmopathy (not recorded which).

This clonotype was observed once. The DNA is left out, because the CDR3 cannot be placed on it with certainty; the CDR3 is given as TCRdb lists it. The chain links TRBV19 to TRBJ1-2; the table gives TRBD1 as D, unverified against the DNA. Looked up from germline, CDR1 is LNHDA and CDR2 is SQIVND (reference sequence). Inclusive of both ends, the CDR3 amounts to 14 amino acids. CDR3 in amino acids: CASSLGQGLYGCTF.

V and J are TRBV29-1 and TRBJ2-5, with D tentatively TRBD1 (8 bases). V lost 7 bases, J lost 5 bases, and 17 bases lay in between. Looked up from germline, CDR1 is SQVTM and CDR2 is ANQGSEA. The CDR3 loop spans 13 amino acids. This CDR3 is CSALTGEGETQYF. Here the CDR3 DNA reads TGCAGCGCTTTGACAGGGGAGGGGGAGACCCAGTACTTC.

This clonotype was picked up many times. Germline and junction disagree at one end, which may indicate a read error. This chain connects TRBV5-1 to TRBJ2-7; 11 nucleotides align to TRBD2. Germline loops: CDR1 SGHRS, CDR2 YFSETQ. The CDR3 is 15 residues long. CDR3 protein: CASSLTSGSSYEQYF. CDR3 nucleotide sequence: TGTGCCAGCAGCTTAACTAGCGGGAGCTCCTACGAGCAGTACTTC.

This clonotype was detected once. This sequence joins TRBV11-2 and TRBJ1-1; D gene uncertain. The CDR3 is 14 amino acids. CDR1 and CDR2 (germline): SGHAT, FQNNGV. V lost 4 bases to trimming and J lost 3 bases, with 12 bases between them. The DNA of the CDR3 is TGTGCCAGCAGCTCCGCGGGGTTGGACACTGAAGCTTTCTTT. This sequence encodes CASSSAGLDTEAFF.

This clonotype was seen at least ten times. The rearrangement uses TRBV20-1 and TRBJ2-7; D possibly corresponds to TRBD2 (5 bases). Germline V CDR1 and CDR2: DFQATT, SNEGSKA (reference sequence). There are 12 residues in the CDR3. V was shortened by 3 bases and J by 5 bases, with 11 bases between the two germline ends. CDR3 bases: TGCAGTGCTAGCTGGAGGTCCAACGAGCAGTACTTC. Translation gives CSASWRSNEQYF.

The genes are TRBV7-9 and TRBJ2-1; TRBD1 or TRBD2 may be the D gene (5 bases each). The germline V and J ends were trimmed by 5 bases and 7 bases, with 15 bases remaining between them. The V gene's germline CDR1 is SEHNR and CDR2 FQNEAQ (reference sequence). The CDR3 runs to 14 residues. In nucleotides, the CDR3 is TGTGCCAGCAGCACGCCGGGACCGAAGAATGAGCAGTTCTTC. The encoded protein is CASSTPGPKNEQFF.

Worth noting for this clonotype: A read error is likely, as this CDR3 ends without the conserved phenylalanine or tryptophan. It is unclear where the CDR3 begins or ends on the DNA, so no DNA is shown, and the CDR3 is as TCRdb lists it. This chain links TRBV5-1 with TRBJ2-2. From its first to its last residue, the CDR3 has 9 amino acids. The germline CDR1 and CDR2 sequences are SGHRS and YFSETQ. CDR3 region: CASSLNRFS.

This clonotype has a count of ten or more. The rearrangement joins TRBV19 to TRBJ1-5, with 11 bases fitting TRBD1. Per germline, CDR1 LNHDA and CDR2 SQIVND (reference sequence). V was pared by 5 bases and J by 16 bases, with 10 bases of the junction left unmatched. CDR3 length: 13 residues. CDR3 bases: TGTGCCAGTAGTCCGGGACAGGGGGTTACGAATCATTTT. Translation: CASSPGQGVTNHF. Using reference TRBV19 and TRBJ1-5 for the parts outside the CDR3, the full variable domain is DGGITQSPKYLFRKEGQNVTLSCEQNLNHDAMYWYRQDPGQGLRLIYYSQIVNDFQKGDIAEGYSVSREKKESFPLTVTSAQKNPTAFYLCASSPGQGVTNHFGDGTRLSIL.

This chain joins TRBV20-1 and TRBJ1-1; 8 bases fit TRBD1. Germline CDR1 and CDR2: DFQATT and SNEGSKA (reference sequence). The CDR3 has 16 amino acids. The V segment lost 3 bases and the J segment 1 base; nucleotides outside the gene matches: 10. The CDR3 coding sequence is TGCAGTGCTAGCCCCGGACAGGGCGCAGAGAACACTGAAGCTTTCTTT. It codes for CSASPGQGAENTEAFF.

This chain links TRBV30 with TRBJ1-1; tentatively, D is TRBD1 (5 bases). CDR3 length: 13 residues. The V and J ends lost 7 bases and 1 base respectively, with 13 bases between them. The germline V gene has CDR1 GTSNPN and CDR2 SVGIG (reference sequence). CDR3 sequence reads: CASRDFSNTEAFF. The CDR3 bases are TGTGCCTCTAGGGACTTTTCGAACACTGAAGCTTTCTTT. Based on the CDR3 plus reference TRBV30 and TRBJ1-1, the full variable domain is SQTIHQWPATLVQPVGSPLSLECTVEGTSNPNLYWYRQAAGRGLQLLFYSVGIGQISSEVPQNLSASRPQDRQFILSSKKLLLSDSGFYLCASRDFSNTEAFFGQGTRLTVV.

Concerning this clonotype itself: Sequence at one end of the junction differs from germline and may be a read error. The CDR3 coding sequence is TGCGCCAGCAGCGAGCAGGGGCTGGGACTGTTTTTT. Its translation: CASSEQGLGLFF. The gene calls are TRBV6-5 and TRBJ1-4; possible D gene TRBD1, 6 bases. This CDR3 is 12 amino acids long. Germline V gene lookup returns CDR1 MNHEY and CDR2 SVGAGI.

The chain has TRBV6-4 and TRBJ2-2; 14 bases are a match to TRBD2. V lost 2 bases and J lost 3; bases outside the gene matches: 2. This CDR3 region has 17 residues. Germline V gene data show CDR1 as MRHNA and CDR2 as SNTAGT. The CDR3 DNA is TGTGCCAGCAGTGACGGACTAGCGGGAGGTGACACCGGGGAGCTGTTTTTT. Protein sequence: CASSDGLAGGDTGELFF.

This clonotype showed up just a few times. In DNA form, the CDR3 reads TGCGCCAGCAGACAGGGGGAAAGAAATGGCTACACCTTC. The encoded protein is CASRQGERNGYTF. The gene calls are TRBV10-2 and TRBJ1-2; 8 nucleotides match TRBD1. J gave up 6 bases and V 6 bases, and 6 bases lay outside the gene matches. Germline V CDR1 and CDR2: WSHSY, SAAADI. The CDR3 covers 13 residues.

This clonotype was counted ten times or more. CDR3 protein: CASSVAWDIQETQYF. Written as DNA, the CDR3 is TGTGCCAGCAGCGTAGCTTGGGATATCCAAGAGACCCAGTACTTC. The genes are TRBV9 and TRBJ2-5; D remains unclear. V was cut by 0 bases and J by 1 base, with 10 bases left in between. The CDR3 consists of 15 residues. Germline CDR1 reads SGDLS; CDR2 reads YYNGEE.

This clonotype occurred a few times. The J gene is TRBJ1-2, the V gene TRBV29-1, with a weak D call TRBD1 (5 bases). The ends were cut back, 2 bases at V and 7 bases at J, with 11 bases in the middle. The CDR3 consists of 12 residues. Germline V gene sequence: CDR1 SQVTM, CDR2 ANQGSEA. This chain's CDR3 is CSVEIGTRGYTF. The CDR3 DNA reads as TGCAGCGTTGAAATTGGGACTCGTGGCTACACCTTC.

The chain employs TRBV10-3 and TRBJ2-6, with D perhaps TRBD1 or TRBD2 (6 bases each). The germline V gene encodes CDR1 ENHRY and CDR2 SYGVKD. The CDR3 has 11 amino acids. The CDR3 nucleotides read TGTGCTCACAGGGAGGTCAACGTCCTGACTTTC. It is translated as CAHREVNVLTF.